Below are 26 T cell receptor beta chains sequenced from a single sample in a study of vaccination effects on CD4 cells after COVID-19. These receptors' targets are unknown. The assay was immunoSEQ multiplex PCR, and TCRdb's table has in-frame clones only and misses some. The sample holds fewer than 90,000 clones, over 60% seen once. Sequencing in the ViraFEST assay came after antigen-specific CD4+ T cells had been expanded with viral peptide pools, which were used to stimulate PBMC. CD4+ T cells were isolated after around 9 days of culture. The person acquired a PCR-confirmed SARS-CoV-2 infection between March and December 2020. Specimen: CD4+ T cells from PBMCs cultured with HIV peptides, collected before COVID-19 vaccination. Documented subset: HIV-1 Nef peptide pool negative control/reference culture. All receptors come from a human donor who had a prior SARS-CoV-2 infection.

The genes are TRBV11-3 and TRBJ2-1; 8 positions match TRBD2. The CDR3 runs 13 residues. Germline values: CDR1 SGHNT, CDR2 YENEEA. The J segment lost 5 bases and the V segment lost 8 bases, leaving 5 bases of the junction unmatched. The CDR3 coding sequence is TGTGCCAGCCGTATTAGCGGGAACAATGAGCAGTTCTTC. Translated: CASRISGNNEQFF.

The CDR3 DNA reads TGTGCCAGCAGCCCCCAGGCGGAGACGGTTGAAGCTTTCTTT. Its protein product is CASSPQAETVEAFF. The V call is TRBV7-2, the J call TRBJ1-1, with D unresolved. The CDR3 has 14 residues. The germline CDR1 and CDR2 sequences are SGHTA and FQGNSA. Between the trimmed V and J ends, which lost 5 bases and 7 bases, there was a span of 17 bases.

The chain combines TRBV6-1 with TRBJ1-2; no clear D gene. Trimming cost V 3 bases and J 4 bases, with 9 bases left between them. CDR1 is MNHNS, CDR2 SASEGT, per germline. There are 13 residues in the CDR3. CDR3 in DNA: TGTGCCAGCAGTGATCTGGGGAGCTATGGCTACACCTTC. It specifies CASSDLGSYGYTF.

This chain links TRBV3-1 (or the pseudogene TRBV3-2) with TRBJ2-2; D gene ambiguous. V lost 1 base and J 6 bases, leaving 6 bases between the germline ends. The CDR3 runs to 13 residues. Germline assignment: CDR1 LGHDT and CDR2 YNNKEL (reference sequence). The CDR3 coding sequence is TGTGCCAGCAGCCAAGGAGGAGCCGGGGAGCTGTTTTTT. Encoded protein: CASSQGGAGELFF.

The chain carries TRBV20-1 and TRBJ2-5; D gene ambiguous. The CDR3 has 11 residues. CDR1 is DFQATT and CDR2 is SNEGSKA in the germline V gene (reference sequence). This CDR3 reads CRVGVSETQYF. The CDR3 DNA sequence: TGCAGGGTAGGAGTGTCTGAGACCCAGTACTTC.

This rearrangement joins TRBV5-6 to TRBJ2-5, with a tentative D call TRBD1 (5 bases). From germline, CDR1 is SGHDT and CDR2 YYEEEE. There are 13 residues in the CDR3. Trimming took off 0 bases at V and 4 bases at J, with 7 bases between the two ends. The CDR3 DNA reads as TGTGCCAGCAGCTTGGGGGGCATAGAGACCCAGTACTTC. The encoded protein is CASSLGGIETQYF. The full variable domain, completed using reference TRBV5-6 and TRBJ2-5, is DAGVTQSPTHLIKTRGQQVTLRCSPKSGHDTVSWYQQALGQGPQFIFQYYEEEERQRGNFPDRFSGHQFPNYSSELNVNALLLGDSALYLCASSLGGIETQYFGPGTRLLVL.

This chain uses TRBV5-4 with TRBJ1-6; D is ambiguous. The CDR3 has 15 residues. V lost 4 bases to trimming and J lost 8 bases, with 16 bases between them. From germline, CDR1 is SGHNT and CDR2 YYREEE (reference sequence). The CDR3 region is CASSEDPVADSPLHF. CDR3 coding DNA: TGTGCCAGCAGCGAGGATCCGGTGGCGGATTCACCCCTCCACTTT.

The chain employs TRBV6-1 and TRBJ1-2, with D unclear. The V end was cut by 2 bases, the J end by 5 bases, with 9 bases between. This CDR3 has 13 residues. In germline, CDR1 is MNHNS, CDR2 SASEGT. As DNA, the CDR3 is TGTGCCAGCAGTGAAAGGGCAGCGTATGGCTACACCTTC. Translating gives CASSERAAYGYTF.

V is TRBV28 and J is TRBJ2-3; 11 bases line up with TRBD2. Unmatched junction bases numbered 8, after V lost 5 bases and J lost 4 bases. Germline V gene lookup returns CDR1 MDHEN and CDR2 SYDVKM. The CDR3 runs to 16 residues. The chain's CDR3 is CASSPLSGGASDTQYF. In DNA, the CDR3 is TGTGCCAGCAGTCCACTTAGCGGGGGGGCTTCAGATACGCAGTATTTT.

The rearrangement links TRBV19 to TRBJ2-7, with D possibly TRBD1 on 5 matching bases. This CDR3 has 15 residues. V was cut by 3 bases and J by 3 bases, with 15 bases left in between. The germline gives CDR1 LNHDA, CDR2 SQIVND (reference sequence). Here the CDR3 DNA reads TGTGCCAGTAGTATTTTCGCAGGGAAGGACTACGAGCAGTACTTC. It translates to CASSIFAGKDYEQYF.

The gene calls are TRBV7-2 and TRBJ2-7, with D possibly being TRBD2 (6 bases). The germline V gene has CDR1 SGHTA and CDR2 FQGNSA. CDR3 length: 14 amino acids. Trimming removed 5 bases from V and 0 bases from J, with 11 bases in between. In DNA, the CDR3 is TGTGCCAGCAGCCAAGGGAGGACCTCCTACGAGCAGTACTTC. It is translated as CASSQGRTSYEQYF.

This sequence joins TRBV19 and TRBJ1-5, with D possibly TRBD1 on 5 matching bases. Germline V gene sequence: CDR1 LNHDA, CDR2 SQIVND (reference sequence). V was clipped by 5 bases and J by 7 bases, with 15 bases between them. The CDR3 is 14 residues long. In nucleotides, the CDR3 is TGTGCCAGTAGTCGGACAACCCTCGACCAGCCCCAGCATTTT. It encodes CASSRTTLDQPQHF.

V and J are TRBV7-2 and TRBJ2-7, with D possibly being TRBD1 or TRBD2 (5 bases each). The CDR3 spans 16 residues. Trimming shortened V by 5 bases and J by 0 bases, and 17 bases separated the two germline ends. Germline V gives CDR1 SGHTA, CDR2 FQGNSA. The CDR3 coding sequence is TGTGCCAGCAGCATAAGGGGACCTATGGGCTCCTACGAGCAGTACTTC. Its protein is CASSIRGPMGSYEQYF.

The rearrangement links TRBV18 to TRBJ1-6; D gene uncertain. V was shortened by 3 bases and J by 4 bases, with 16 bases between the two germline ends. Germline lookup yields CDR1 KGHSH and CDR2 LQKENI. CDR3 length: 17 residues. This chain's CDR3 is CASSPEAAGVYNSPLHF. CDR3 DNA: TGTGCCAGCTCACCCGAAGCGGCAGGAGTTTATAATTCACCCCTCCACTTT.

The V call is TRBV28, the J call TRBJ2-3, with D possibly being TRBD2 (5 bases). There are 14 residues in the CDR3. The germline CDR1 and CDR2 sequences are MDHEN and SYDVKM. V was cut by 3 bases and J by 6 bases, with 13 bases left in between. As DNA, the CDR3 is TGTGCCAGCAGTTTCTACTCCGCGGGCGATACGCAGTATTTT. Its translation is CASSFYSAGDTQYF.

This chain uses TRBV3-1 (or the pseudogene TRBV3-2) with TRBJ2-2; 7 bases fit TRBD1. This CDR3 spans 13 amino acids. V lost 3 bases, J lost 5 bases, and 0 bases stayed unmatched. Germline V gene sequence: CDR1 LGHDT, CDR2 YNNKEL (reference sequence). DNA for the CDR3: TGTGCCAGCAGCCAGGACAGGACCGGGGAGCTGTTTTTT. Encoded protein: CASSQDRTGELFF.

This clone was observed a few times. This CDR3 is CASSSSGAVQETQYF. The DNA of the CDR3 is TGTGCCAGCAGCTCCTCAGGGGCTGTCCAAGAGACCCAGTACTTC. The genes are TRBV7-3 and TRBJ2-5, with a possible D match to TRBD1 (6 bases). The CDR3 contains 15 residues. V was trimmed by 4 bases and J by 1 base, leaving 13 bases between them. Germline CDR1 and CDR2: SGHTA and FQGTGA.

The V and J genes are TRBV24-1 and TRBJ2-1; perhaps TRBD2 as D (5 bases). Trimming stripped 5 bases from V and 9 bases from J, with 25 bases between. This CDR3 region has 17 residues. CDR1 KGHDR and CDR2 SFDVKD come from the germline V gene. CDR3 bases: TGTGCCACCAGTGGCCCTCTCTACGGTCGGGGTAACGGTGAGCAGTTCTTC. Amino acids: CATSGPLYGRGNGEQFF.

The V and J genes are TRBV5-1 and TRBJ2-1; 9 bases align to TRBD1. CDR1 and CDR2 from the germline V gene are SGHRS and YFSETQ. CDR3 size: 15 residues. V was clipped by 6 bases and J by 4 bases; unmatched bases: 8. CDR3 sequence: CASTTTGTGYNEQFF. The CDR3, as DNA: TGCGCCAGCACGACCACCGGGACAGGGTACAATGAGCAGTTCTTC. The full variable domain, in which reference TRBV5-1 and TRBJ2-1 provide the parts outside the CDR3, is KAGVTQTPRYLIKTRGQQVTLSCSPISGHRSVSWYQQTPGQGLQFLFEYFSETQRNKGNFPGRFSGRQFSNSRSEMNVSTLELGDSALYLCASTTTGTGYNEQFFGPGTRLTVL.

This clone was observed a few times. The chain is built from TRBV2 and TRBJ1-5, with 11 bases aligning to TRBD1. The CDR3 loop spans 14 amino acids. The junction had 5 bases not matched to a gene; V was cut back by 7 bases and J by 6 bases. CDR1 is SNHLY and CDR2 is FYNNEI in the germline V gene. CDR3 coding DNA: TGTGCCAGCACAGGACAGGGGGCGAGTCAGCCCCAGCATTTT. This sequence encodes CASTGQGASQPQHF.

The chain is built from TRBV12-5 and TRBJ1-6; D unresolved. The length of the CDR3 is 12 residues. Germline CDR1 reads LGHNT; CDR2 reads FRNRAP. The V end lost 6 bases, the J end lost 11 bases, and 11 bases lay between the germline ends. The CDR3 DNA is TGTGCTAGTGGCAGGACGGACGCACCCCTCCACTTT. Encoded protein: CASGRTDAPLHF.

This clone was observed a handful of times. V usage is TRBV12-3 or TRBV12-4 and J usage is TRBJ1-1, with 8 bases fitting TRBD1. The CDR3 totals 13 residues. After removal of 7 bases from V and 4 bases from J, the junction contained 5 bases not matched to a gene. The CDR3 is CASIATGGTEAFF. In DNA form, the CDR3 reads TGTGCCAGCATCGCCACAGGGGGCACTGAAGCTTTCTTT.

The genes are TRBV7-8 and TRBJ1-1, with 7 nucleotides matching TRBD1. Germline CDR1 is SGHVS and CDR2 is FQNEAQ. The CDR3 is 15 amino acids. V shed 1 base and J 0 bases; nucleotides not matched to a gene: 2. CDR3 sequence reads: CASSLGGTVNTEAFF. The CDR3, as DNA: TGTGCCAGCAGCTTAGGGGGGACAGTGAACACTGAAGCTTTCTTT.

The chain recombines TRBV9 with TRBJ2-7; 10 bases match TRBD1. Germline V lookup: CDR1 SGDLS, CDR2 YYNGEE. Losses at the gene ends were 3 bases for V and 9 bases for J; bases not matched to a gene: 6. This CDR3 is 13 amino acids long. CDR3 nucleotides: TGTGCCAGCAGCGGACAGGGGGCTGGGTTGCAGTACTTC. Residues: CASSGQGAGLQYF.

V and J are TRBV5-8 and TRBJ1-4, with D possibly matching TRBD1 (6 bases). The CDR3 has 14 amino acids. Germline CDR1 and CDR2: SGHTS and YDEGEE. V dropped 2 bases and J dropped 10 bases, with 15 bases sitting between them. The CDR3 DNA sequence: TGTGCCAGCAGCTTCGAGGGGGGCCCGGGAAAACTGTTTTTT. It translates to CASSFEGGPGKLFF.

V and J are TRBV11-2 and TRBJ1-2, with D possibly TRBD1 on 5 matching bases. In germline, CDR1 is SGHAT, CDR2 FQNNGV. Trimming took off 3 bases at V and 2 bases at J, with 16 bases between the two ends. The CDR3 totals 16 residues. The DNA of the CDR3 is TGTGCCAGCAGCTTGTTAGGAGGGGACCTAAACTATGGCTACACCTTC. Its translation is CASSLLGGDLNYGYTF.